The T cell receptor (beta chain) under discussion was sequenced for a study of blood T cell repertoires in COVID-19. This clone was recorded a few times. Libraries were prepared by immunoSEQ multiplex PCR; TCRdb keeps only in-frame clonotypes and omits some of them. The sample contains fewer than 150,000 clones, 70% to 85% of which appear only once. The material sequenced was peripheral blood. This sequence was found in a woman of 80 years or more in a cohort sampled during active or convalescent COVID-19.

The CDR3 here is CASSSPHAPTGGETQYF. CDR3 bases: TGTGCCAGCAGCTCCCCTCACGCTCCGACAGGCGGAGAGACCCAGTACTTC. The chain is built from TRBV5-4 and TRBJ2-5; TRBD1 might be the D (6 bases). The CDR3 has 17 amino acids. The V and J ends lost 3 bases and 4 bases respectively, with 22 bases between them. In germline, CDR1 is SGHNT, CDR2 YYREEE (reference sequence).